A single sample gave rise to the 8 T cell receptor beta chains below, sequenced in a study of blood T cell repertoires in COVID-19. Only in-frame clones appear in the TCRdb table, and some are missing; sequencing was by immunoSEQ multiplex PCR. The sample holds fewer than 400,000 clones, about nine tenths seen once. Sequencing was performed on PBMCs or T cells enriched from blood (not recorded which). The receptor set was obtained from a man aged 55 to 69 who had recovered from COVID-19.

Here the CDR3 DNA reads TGTGCCAGCAGCCTCAACAGGGATTCACCCCTCCACTTT. Amino acids: CASSLNRDSPLHF. The J gene is TRBJ1-6, the V gene TRBV7-3, with D perhaps matching TRBD1 (6 bases). Germline V gives CDR1 SGHTA, CDR2 FQGTGA. V lost 5 bases to trimming and J lost 8 bases, with 10 bases between them. This CDR3 region has 13 residues.

The chain has TRBV11-3 and TRBJ2-1, with 8 bases matching TRBD2. The length of the CDR3 is 15 residues. Germline assignment: CDR1 SGHNT and CDR2 YENEEA. Trimming took 3 bases from V and 10 from J; bases not matched to a gene: 11. CDR3 in amino acids: CASSFRAGGRQEQFF. DNA of the CDR3: TGTGCCAGCAGCTTTAGGGCGGGAGGACGCCAAGAGCAGTTCTTC.

The chain is built from TRBV7-3 and TRBJ2-3; perhaps TRBD2 as D (5 bases). V was pared by 4 bases and J by 10 bases, with 24 bases between. Germline lookup yields CDR1 SGHTA and CDR2 FQGTGA. The CDR3 extends over 16 amino acids. This chain's CDR3 is CASSSAPTTGLGAQYF. The CDR3 DNA reads TGTGCCAGCAGCTCGGCCCCCACGACTGGGCTCGGGGCGCAGTATTTT.

This sequence joins TRBV7-9 and TRBJ1-2, with D perhaps matching TRBD1 (5 bases). The CDR3 consists of 15 residues. Trimming cost V 1 base and J 0 bases, with 9 bases left between them. Germline CDR1 is SEHNR and CDR2 is FQNEAQ (reference sequence). The CDR3 loop is CASSLDRQPNYGYTF. The CDR3, as DNA: TGTGCCAGCAGCTTAGATAGACAGCCTAACTATGGCTACACCTTC.

This clone was seen a few times. The gene calls are TRBV12-3 or TRBV12-4 and TRBJ2-7; D possibly corresponds to TRBD2 (7 bases). V was shortened by 8 bases and J by 3 bases, with 11 bases between the two germline ends. There are 12 residues in the CDR3. For the CDR3, the DNA is TGTGCCAGCGGGGGGGCCAACTACGAGCAGTACTTC. This translates into CASGGANYEQYF.

CDR3 nucleotide sequence: TGTGCCAGCAGCGTAGGTCAACTAGCGGGAGCCAATGAGCAGTTCTTC. This translates into CASSVGQLAGANEQFF. The genes are TRBV9 and TRBJ2-1, with 11 nucleotides matching TRBD2. V shed 0 bases, J shed 6 bases, and the junction held 5 bases outside the gene matches. The CDR3 extends over 16 amino acids. Germline-derived CDR1 and CDR2 are SGDLS and YYNGEE. The full variable domain, with the rest looked up from reference TRBV9 and TRBJ2-1, is DSGVTQTPKHLITATGQRVTLRCSPRSGDLSVYWYQQSLDQGLQFLIQYYNGEERAKGNILERFSAQQFPDLHSELNLSSLELGDSALYFCASSVGQLAGANEQFFGPGTRLTVL.

This rearrangement joins TRBV12-3 or TRBV12-4 to TRBJ2-7; the D is unclear. The CDR3 extends over 13 amino acids. The germline V and J ends were trimmed by 2 bases and 0 bases, with 5 bases remaining between them. For the CDR3, the DNA is TGTGCCAGCAGTTTAAGGAGCTCCTACGAGCAGTACTTC. This encodes CASSLRSSYEQYF.

This clone was recorded only once. The genes are TRBV19 and TRBJ2-2; 7 bases are a match to TRBD2. The ends lost 6 bases at V and 4 bases at J; junction bases unmatched: 5. The CDR3 extends over 14 amino acids. CDR1 and CDR2 from the germline V gene are LNHDA and SQIVND (reference sequence). The CDR3 loop reads CASRRASGTGELFF. The CDR3 coding sequence is TGTGCCAGTAGGAGGGCTAGCGGCACCGGGGAGCTGTTTTTT.